This TCR beta chain was recovered during a study of shared clonotypes between healthy human individuals. Broader study findings: Across subsets, estimated richness was generally greater for naive than for memory populations. Rarefaction curves obtained for sorted subsets showed sequencing incomplete despite large depth. Represented diversity (both genetic and exposure-history) was limited by the small number of donors.

Comments on this clone: Its antigen is unidentified.

Naive CD8 cells lacked CD45RO, underwent positive selection for CCR7 and left out terminally differentiated effector memory CD45RA+ cells. As processed by the authors: For the immunoSEQ data, sequences were junction-only without quality scores, so filtering differed. TCRdb's copy holds only in-frame clones and misses some; the assay was immunoSEQ multiplex PCR. Clone size and the V and J calls come from that table; the DNA yielded D and trimming. The sample consists of nearly 600,000 clones, 95% to 96% of them appearing once. The CDR3 is 16 residues long. The trim removed 3 bases at V and 8 bases at J, leaving 11 bases unmatched. Germline V gives CDR1 MDHEN, CDR2 SYDVKM.

The chain has TRBV28 and TRBJ2-1; TRBD1 matches 9 bases. The source material was naive CD8+ T cells sorted from blood. The receptor was derived from a woman aged 25 to 39 in good health. CDR3 DNA sequence: TGTGCCAGCAGTTTTTGGACAGGGGAAGGGGTCCATGAGCAGTTCTTC. The encoded protein is CASSFWTGEGVHEQFF.